This TCR beta chain emerged from a study of blood T cell repertoires in COVID-19. Turning to the study itself: Samples of COVID-19 (acute and convalescent) were obtained from the United States, Italy and Spain.

Per the original methods: Estimation of nucleated cell counts was performed using reference gene primer amplification. Only in-frame clones appear in the TCRdb table, and some are missing; sequencing was by immunoSEQ multiplex PCR. V and J calls and clone size follow that table, whereas D and trimming were derived from the DNA. The table lists fewer than 300,000 clones, approximately 92% of them singletons, with around 1.1% in the top ten. The specimen was PBMCs or T cells enriched from blood (not recorded which). This clonotype was sampled from a woman in her thirties who had recovered from COVID-19.

The DNA for the CDR3 is TGTGCCGCCCGGGACAGGGAGGATCAGCCCCAGCATTTT. The encoded protein is CAARDREDQPQHF. The J gene is TRBJ1-5, the V gene TRBV24-1; 9 nucleotides agree with TRBD1. From germline, CDR1 is KGHDR and CDR2 SFDVKD. V lost 12 bases, J lost 5 bases, and 7 bases stayed unmatched. This CDR3 contains 13 residues.